Listed here are 9 T cell receptor beta chains from one sample, sequenced in a study of immune cell composition in non-small cell lung cancer. Method: immunoSEQ multiplex PCR; TCRdb's copy keeps in-frame clones and lacks some. The repertoire consists of under 6,000 clones, with less than 80% occurring once and the leading ten covering about an eighth. Input material: lung tumor tissue. Receptors were obtained from a human donor with non-small cell lung cancer.

The gene calls are TRBV27 and TRBJ1-5; possibly TRBD1 for D (6 bases). The V gene's germline CDR1 is MNHEY and CDR2 SMNVEV (reference sequence). V lost 0 bases and J lost 6, with 6 bases in between. The CDR3 extends over 13 amino acids. CDR3: CASSLSGGQPQHF. The CDR3 nucleotides read TGTGCCAGCAGTTTATCAGGGGGTCAGCCCCAGCATTTT.

V usage is TRBV11-1 and J usage is TRBJ1-1; D ambiguous. The CDR3 runs 16 residues. Trimming shortened V by 5 bases and J by 4 bases, and 20 bases separated the two germline ends. Germline V CDR1 and CDR2: SGHAT, FQDESV (reference sequence). This CDR3 reads CASSPGPWSGGTEAFF. In DNA, the CDR3 is TGTGCCAGCAGCCCCGGTCCGTGGTCAGGAGGCACTGAAGCTTTCTTT.

This chain joins TRBV11-3 and TRBJ1-1; 12 bases fit TRBD1. CDR1 SGHNT and CDR2 YENEEA come from the germline V gene. Trimming cost V 5 bases and J 4 bases; bases outside gene matches: 5. This CDR3 is built from 15 residues. The DNA for the CDR3 is TGTGCCAGCAGCGCCGGGACAGGGGGCTTCACTGAAGCTTTCTTT. Translated, it gives CASSAGTGGFTEAFF. Combining the CDR3 with reference TRBV11-3 and TRBJ1-1 gives the whole variable domain EAGVVQSPRYKIIEKKQPVAFWCNPISGHNTLYWYLQNLGQGPELLIRYENEEAVDDSQLPKDRFSAERLKGVDSTLKIQPAELGDSAVYLCASSAGTGGFTEAFFGQGTRLTVV.

This chain joins TRBV28 and TRBJ2-7, with 13 bases identical to TRBD2. Looked up from germline, CDR1 is MDHEN and CDR2 is SYDVKM. V was clipped by 6 bases and J by 5 bases; unmatched bases: 4. The CDR3 has 14 residues. The CDR3 DNA reads as TGTGCCAGCAGCTCCGGGACTAGCGGGGACGAGCAGTACTTC. Its translation is CASSSGTSGDEQYF.

The table lists this clone with a count of one. V usage is TRBV1 and J usage is TRBJ2-3; the table's D gene call, TRBD2, was not cross checked with the DNA. TRBV1 is recorded as a pseudogene. The CDR3 contains 15 residues. For the CDR3, the DNA is TGCACCAGCAGCCAAGATCTCACTGGCACAGATACGCAGTATTTT. This encodes CTSSQDLTGTDTQYF.

The CDR3 protein is CASSSAGTGLGELFF. CDR3 DNA: TGTGCCAGCAGTTCAGCCGGGACAGGGCTCGGGGAGCTGTTTTTT. V gene TRBV28 combines with J gene TRBJ2-2; TRBD1 matches 9 bases. The CDR3 totals 15 residues. Germline CDR1 is MDHEN and CDR2 is SYDVKM. Losses at the gene ends were 4 bases for V and 7 bases for J; bases not matched to a gene: 7. The complete variable domain, with remaining parts taken from reference TRBV28 and TRBJ2-2, reads DVKVTQSSRYLVKRTGEKVFLECVQDMDHENMFWYRQDPGLGLRLIYFSYDVKMKEKGDIPEGYSVSREKKERFSLILESASTNQTSMYLCASSSAGTGLGELFFGEGSRLTVL.

This clone was found a few times. This sequence joins TRBV11-2 and TRBJ2-2, with TRBD2 matching 10 bases. Trimming at V came to 6 bases and at J to 7 bases, leaving 8 bases not matched to a gene. The CDR3 sequence is 15 residues long. The germline gives CDR1 SGHAT, CDR2 FQNNGV. CDR3 in amino acids: CASRQPGLAVGELFF. CDR3 DNA sequence: TGTGCCAGCAGACAACCCGGACTAGCGGTCGGGGAGCTGTTTTTT.

The V gene is TRBV15, the J gene TRBJ1-5, with D unresolved. CDR3 size: 15 residues. Trimming removed 0 bases at V and 4 bases at J, with 10 bases between. Germline values: CDR1 LNHNV, CDR2 YYDKDF (reference sequence). The CDR3 sequence: CATSRDSQINQPQHF. The CDR3 bases are TGTGCCACCAGCAGAGATAGCCAAATTAATCAGCCCCAGCATTTT.

The chain has TRBV5-1 and TRBJ2-3, with TRBD2 as a possible D gene (5 bases). The V and J ends lost 2 bases and 4 bases respectively, with 11 bases between them. The CDR3 extends over 14 amino acids. Germline V gene sequence: CDR1 SGHRS, CDR2 YFSETQ. The CDR3 protein is CASSFSPAADTQYF. As DNA, the CDR3 is TGCGCCAGCAGCTTTTCTCCAGCGGCAGATACGCAGTATTTT.